These 3 T cell receptor beta chains were all obtained from the same sample, sequenced in a study of shared T cell receptors in the human thymus (dated by TCRdb to about 2021). The protocol used for the library was the immunoSEQ multiplex PCR assay. The source is immuneACCESS, and TCRdb retained only in-frame sequences with V and J called. Part of the clones is not carried over; for the studies checked, unresolved V genes explain less than half of this, and the remainder is unexplained. The sample yields 640,000 or so clones; roughly 86% were counted once. Approximately 0.0097% of the sample is taken by the ten largest. The same data also contributed to another study, on human thymus T cells.

Sequencing was performed on thymocytes. These receptors were collected from a boy under two years old with a congenital heart defect. Donor details come from another sample of the same person, matched by shared clones.

CDR3 residues: CASSLSVGPPGELFF. CDR3 nucleotides: TGTGCCAGCAGTTTATCGGTTGGGCCCCCCGGGGAGCTGTTTTTT. The gene calls are TRBV27 and TRBJ2-2, with D unresolved. The V end lost 0 bases, the J end lost 6 bases, and 11 bases lay between the germline ends. Germline V CDR1 and CDR2: MNHEY, SMNVEV (reference sequence). CDR3 length: 15 amino acids.

This chain connects TRBV2 to TRBJ1-4; maybe TRBD1 (5 bases). V was cut by 4 bases and J by 0 bases, with 18 bases left in between. There are 18 residues in the CDR3. Germline V lookup: CDR1 SNHLY, CDR2 FYNNEI. CDR3 DNA: TGTGCCAGCAGTGGGGCAGGGTCCCCGGCGGCAACTAATGAAAAACTGTTTTTT. Protein product: CASSGAGSPAATNEKLFF.

The V gene is TRBV19, the J gene TRBJ2-5; the match to TRBD2 covers 10 bases. This CDR3 is built from 14 residues. J lost 5 bases, V lost 6 bases, and 6 bases had no gene match. CDR1 LNHDA and CDR2 SQIVND come from the germline V gene (reference sequence). The CDR3 here is CASRKREGRETQYF. In DNA form, the CDR3 reads TGTGCCAGTAGGAAGCGGGAGGGCCGTGAGACCCAGTACTTC.